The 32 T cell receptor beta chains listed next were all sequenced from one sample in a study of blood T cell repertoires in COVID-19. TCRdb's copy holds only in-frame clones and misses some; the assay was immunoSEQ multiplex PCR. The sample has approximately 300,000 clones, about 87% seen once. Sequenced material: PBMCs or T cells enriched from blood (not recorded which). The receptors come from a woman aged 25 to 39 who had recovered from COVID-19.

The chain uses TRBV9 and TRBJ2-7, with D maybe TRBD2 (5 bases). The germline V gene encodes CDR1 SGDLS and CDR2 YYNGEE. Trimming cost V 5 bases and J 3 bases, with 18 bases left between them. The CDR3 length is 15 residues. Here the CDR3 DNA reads TGTGCCAGCAGTCCTACCGGAGGCGTCGTCTACGAGCAGTACTTC. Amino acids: CASSPTGGVVYEQYF.

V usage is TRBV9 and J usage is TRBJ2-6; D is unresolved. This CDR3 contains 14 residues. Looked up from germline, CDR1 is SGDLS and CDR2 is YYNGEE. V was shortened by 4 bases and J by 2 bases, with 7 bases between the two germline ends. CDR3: CASSQDTGANVLTF. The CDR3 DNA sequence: TGTGCCAGCAGCCAAGACACTGGGGCCAACGTCCTGACTTTC.

CDR3 sequence (DNA): TGCGCCAGCAGCTTGGGGGTACCAGGGGGACGGGAAAAACTGTTTTTT. It is translated as CASSLGVPGGREKLFF. The rearrangement uses TRBV5-1 and TRBJ1-4; TRBD1 matches at 7 bases. Germline V lookup: CDR1 SGHRS, CDR2 YFSETQ. The V segment lost 0 bases and the J segment 8 bases; nucleotides outside the gene matches: 10. This CDR3 has 16 residues.

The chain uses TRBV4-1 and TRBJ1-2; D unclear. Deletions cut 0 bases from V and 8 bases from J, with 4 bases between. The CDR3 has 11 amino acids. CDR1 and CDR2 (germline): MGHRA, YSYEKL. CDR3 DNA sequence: TGCGCCAGCAGCCAAGACTCCGGCTACACCTTC. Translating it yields CASSQDSGYTF.

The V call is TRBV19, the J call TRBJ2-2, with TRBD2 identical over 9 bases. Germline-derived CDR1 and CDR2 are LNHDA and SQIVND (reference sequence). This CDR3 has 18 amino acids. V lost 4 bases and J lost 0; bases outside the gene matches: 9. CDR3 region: CASSNKRGATSNTGELFF. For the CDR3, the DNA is TGTGCCAGTAGTAATAAGCGGGGGGCAACTTCGAACACCGGGGAGCTGTTTTTT.

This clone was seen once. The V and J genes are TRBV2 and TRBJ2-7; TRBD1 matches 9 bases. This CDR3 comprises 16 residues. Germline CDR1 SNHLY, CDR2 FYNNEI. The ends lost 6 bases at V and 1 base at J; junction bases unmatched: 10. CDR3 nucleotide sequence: TGTGCCAGCAGAGAGACAGGGGGATTATTTTCCTACGAGCAGTACTTC. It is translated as CASRETGGLFSYEQYF.

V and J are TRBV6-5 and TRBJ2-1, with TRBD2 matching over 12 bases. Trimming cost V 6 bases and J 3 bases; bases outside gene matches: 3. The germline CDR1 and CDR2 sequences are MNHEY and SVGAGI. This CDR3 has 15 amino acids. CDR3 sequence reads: CASSRTSGDYNEQFF. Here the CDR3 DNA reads TGTGCCAGCAGCCGGACTAGCGGGGACTACAATGAGCAGTTCTTC.

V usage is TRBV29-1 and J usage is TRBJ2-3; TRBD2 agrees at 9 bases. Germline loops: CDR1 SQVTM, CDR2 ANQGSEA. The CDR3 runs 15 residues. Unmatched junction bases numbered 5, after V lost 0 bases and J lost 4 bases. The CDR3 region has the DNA TGCAGCGTTGAAGATCCGCGGGGGGGCCCAGATACGCAGTATTTT. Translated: CSVEDPRGGPDTQYF.

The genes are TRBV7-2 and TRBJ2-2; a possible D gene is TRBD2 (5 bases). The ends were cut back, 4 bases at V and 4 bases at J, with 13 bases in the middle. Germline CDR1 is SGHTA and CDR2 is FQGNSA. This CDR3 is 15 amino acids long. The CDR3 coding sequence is TGTGCCAGCAGCTCTGCACTAGTTAGCACCGGGGAGCTGTTTTTT. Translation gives CASSSALVSTGELFF.

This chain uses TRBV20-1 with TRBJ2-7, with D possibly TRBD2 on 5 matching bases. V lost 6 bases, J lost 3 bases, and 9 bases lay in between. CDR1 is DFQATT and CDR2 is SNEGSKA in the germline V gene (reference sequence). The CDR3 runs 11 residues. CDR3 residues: CSADRGYEQYF. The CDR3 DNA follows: TGCAGTGCCGATCGGGGCTACGAGCAGTACTTC.

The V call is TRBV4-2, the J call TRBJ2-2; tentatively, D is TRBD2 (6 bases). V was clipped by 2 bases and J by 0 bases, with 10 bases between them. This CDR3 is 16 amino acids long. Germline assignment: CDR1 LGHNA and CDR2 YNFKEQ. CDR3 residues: CASSQRDSANTGELFF. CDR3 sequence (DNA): TGTGCCAGCAGCCAAAGGGACTCCGCGAACACCGGGGAGCTGTTTTTT.

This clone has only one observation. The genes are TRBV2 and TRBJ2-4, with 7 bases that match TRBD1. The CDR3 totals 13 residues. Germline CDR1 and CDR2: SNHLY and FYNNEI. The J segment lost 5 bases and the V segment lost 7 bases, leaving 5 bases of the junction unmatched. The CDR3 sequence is CASTRDSENIQYF. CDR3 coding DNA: TGTGCCAGCACCAGGGACAGTGAAAACATTCAGTACTTC. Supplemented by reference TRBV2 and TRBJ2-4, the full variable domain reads EPEVTQTPSHQVTQMGQEVILRCVPISNHLYFYWYRQILGQKVEFLVSFYNNEISEKSEIFDDQFSVERPDGSNFTLKIRSTKLEDSAMYFCASTRDSENIQYFGAGTRLSVL.

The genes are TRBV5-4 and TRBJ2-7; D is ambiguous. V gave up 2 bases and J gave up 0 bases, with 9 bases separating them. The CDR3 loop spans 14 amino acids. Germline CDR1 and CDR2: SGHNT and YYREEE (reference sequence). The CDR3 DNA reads TGTGCCAGCAGCTTAGAGTCGTCCTCCTACGAGCAGTACTTC. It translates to CASSLESSSYEQYF. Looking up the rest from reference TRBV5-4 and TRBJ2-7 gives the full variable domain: ETGVTQSPTHLIKTRGQQVTLRCSSQSGHNTVSWYQQALGQGPQFIFQYYREEENGRGNFPPRFSGLQFPNYSSELNVNALELDDSALYLCASSLESSSYEQYFGPGTRLTVT.

CDR3 in amino acids: CASSQNRDQPQHF. CDR3 in DNA: TGTGCCAGCAGCCAAAACAGGGATCAGCCCCAGCATTTT. The chain has TRBV7-3 and TRBJ1-5, with D maybe TRBD1 (6 bases). CDR3 length equals 13 residues. Per germline, CDR1 SGHTA and CDR2 FQGTGA. V shed 5 bases and J shed 5 bases, with 10 bases lying between them.

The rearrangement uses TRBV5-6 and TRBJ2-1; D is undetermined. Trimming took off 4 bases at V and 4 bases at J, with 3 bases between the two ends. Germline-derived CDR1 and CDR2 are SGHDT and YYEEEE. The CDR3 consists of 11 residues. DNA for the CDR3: TGTGCCAGCAGCCAGTACAATGAGCAGTTCTTC. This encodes CASSQYNEQFF.

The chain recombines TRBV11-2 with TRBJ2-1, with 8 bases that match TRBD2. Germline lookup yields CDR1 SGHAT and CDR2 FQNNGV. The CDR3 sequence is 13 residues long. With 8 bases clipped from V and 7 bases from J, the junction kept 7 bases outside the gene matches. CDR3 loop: CASRPGGGNEQFF. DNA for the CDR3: TGTGCCAGCCGCCCCGGGGGGGGTAATGAGCAGTTCTTC.

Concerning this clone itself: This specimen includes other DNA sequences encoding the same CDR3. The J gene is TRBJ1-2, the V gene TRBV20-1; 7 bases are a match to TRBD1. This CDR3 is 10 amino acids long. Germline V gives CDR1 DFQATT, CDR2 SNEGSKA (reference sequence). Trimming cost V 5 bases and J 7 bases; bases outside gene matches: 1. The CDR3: CSAYRGGYTF. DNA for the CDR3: TGCAGTGCTTACAGGGGTGGCTACACCTTC.

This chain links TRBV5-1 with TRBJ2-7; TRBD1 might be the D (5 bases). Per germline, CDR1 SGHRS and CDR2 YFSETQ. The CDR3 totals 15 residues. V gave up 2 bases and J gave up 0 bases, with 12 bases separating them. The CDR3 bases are TGCGCCAGCAGCTTCCTCAGGGAAACCTCCTACGAGCAGTACTTC. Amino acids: CASSFLRETSYEQYF.

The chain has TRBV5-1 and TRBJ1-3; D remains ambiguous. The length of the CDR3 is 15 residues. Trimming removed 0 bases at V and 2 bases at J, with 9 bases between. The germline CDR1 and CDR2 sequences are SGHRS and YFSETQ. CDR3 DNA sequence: TGCGCCAGCAGCTTGGGCGGGATGACTGGAAACACCATATATTTT. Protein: CASSLGGMTGNTIYF.

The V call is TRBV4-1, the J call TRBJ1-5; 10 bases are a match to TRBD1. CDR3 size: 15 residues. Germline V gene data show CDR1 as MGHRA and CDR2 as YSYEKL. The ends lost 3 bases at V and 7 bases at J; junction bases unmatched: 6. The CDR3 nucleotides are TGCGCCAGCAGCCACCTAGACAGGGGGCGACAGCCCCAGCATTTT. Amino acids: CASSHLDRGRQPQHF.

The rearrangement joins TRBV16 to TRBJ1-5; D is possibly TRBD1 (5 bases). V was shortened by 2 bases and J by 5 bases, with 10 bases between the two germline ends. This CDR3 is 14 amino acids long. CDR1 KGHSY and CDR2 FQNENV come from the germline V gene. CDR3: CASSQTTGDQPQHF. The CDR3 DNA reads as TGTGCCAGCAGCCAAACTACAGGTGATCAGCCCCAGCATTTT.

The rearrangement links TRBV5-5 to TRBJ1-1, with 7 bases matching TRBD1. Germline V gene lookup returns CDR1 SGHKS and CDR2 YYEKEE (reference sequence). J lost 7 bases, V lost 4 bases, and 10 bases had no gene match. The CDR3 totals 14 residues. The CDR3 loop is CASSTETGVGEAFF. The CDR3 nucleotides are TGTGCCAGCAGCACAGAAACAGGGGTTGGTGAAGCTTTCTTT.

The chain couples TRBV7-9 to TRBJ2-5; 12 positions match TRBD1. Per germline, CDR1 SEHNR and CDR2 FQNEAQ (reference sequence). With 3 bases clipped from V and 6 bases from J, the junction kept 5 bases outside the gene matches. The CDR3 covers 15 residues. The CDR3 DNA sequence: TGTGCCAGCAGCTTGGGGACAGGGGGCGCCCAGACCCAGTACTTC. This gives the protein CASSLGTGGAQTQYF.

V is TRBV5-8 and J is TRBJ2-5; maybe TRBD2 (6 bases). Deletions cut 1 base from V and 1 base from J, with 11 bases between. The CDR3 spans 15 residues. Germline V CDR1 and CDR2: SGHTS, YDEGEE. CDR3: CASSLYGGIQETQYF. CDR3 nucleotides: TGTGCCAGCAGCTTGTATGGAGGGATCCAAGAGACCCAGTACTTC. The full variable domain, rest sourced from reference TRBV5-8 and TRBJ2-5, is EAGVTQSPTHLIKTRGQQATLRCSPISGHTSVYWYQQALGLGLQFLLWYDEGEERNRGNFPPRFSGRQFPNYSSELNVNALELEDSALYLCASSLYGGIQETQYFGPGTRLLVL.

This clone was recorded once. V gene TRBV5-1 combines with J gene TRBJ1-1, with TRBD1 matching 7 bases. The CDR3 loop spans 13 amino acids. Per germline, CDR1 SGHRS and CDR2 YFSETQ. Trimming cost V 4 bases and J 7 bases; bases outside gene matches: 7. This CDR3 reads CASSPQGTFEAFF. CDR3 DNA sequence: TGCGCCAGCAGCCCACAGGGGACATTTGAAGCTTTCTTT.

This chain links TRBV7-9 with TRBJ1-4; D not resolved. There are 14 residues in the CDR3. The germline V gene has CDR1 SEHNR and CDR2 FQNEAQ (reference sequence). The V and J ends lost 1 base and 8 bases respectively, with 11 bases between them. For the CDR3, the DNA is TGTGCCAGCAGCTTAGATCCGCCCGGGGAAAAACTGTTTTTT. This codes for CASSLDPPGEKLFF.

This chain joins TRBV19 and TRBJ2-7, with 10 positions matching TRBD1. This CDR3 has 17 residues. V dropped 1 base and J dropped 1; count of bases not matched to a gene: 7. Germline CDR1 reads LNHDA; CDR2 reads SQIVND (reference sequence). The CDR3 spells CASSIGTGTGVSYEQYF. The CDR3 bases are TGTGCCAGTAGTATAGGGACCGGGACAGGGGTGTCCTACGAGCAGTACTTC.

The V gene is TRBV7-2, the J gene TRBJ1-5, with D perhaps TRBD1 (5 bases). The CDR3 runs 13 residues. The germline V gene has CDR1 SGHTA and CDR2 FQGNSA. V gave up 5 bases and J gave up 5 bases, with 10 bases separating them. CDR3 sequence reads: CASSPDRDQPQHF. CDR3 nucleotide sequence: TGTGCCAGCAGCCCTGACAGAGATCAGCCCCAGCATTTT.

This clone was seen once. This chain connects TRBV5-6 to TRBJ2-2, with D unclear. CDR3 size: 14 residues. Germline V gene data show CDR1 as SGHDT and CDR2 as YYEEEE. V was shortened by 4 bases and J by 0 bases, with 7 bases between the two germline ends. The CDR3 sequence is CASSLTTNTGELFF. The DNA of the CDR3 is TGTGCCAGCAGCCTTACTACGAACACCGGGGAGCTGTTTTTT. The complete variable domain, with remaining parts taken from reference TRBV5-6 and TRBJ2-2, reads DAGVTQSPTHLIKTRGQQVTLRCSPKSGHDTVSWYQQALGQGPQFIFQYYEEEERQRGNFPDRFSGHQFPNYSSELNVNALLLGDSALYLCASSLTTNTGELFFGEGSRLTVL.

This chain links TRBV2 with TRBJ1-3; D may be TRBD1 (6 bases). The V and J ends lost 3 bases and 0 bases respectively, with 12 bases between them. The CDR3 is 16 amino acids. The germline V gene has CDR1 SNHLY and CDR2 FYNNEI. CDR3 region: CASSDPGHPSGNTIYF. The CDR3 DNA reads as TGTGCCAGCAGTGATCCGGGACACCCCTCTGGAAACACCATATATTTT.

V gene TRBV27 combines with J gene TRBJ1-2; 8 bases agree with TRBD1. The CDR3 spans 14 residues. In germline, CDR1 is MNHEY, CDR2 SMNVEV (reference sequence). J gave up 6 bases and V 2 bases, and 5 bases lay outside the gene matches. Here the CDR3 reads CASSLLQGGDGYTF. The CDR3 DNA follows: TGTGCCAGCAGTTTACTACAGGGGGGGGATGGCTACACCTTC.

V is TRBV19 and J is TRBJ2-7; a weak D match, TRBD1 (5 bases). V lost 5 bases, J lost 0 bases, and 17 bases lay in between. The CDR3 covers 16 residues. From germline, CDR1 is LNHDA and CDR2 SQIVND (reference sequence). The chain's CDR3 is CASSLGPRPSSYEQYF. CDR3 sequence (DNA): TGTGCCAGTAGTTTGGGGCCAAGGCCGAGCTCCTACGAGCAGTACTTC. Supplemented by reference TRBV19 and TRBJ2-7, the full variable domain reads DGGITQSPKYLFRKEGQNVTLSCEQNLNHDAMYWYRQDPGQGLRLIYYSQIVNDFQKGDIAEGYSVSREKKESFPLTVTSAQKNPTAFYLCASSLGPRPSSYEQYFGPGTRLTVT.